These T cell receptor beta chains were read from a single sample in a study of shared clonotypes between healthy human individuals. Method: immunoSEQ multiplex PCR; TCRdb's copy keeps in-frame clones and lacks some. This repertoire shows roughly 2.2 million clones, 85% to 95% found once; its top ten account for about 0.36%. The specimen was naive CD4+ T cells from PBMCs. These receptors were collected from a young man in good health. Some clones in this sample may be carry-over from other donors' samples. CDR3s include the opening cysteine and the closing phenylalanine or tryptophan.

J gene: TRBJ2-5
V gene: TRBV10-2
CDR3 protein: CASHKQKETQYF

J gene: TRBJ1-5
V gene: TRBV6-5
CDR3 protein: CASSVYRDNQPQHF

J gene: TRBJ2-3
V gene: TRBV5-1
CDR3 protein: CASRDAASGTDTQYF

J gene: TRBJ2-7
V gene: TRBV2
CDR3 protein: CASSPRDGYEQYF

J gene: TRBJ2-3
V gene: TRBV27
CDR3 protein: CASSLQRERGDTQYF

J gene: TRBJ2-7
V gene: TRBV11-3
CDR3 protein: CASSLPGGYEQYF

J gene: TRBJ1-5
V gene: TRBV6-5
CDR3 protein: CASTDGVLKPQHF

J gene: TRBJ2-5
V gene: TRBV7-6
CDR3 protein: CASSVAVSGAQYF

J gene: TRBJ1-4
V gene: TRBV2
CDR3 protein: CASSDNGRGEKLFF

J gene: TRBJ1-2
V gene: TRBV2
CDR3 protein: CASTPTGGLGYTF

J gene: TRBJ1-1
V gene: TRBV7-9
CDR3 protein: CASSRGQTAFF

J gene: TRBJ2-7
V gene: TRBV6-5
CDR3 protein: CASSPRQAAYEQYF

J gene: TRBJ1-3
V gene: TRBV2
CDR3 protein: CASTRQDSGNTIYF

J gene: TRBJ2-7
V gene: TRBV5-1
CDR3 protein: CASSLGGQGAYEQYF

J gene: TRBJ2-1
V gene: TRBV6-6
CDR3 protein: CAGTSGREDNEQFF

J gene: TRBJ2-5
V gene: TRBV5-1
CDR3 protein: CASSPNGLAAQETQYF

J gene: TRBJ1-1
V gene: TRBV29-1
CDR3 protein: CSVNRVEAFF

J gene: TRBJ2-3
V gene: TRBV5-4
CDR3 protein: CASSLNSGGVGDTQYF

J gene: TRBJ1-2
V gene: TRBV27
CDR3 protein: CASSLDHEESFYGYTF

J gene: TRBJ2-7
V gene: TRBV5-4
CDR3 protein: CASSRGQDYEQYF

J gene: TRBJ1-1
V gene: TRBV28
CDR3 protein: CASSFEGKRGEAFF

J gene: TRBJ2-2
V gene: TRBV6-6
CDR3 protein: CASSRENTGELFF

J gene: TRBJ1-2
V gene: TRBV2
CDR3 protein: CASSDWADYTF

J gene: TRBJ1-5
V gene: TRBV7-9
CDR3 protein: CASSLGAWGNQPQHF

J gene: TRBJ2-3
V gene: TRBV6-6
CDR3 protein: CASTKTGFSTDTQYF

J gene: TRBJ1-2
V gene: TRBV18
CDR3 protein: CASSPVTISNYGYTF

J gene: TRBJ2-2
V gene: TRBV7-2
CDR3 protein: CASIADTGELFF

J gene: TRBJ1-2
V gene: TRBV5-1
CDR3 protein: CASKEDSLNYGYTF

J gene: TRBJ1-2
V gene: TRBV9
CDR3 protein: CASSAQTGQGSGGYTF